These T cell receptor beta chains were read from a single sample in a study of response to subunit inactivated influenza vaccine. TCRdb redid the calling of the RT-PCR reads with MiXCR, one entry per CDR3 protein. The table shows more than 200,000 distinct CDR3 sequences, with 12% occurring only once. The sample in question was non-naive T cells sorted from PBMCs, obtained roughly 2 weeks before vaccination. The receptors derive from a man aged 50-60 years who received an inactivated influenza vaccine. The CDR3 runs from the conserved cysteine through the conserved F or W. D genes are given only for firm matches. Clone size is shown for a subset of rows, as once, few, many or a class of expanded clone.

D gene	J gene	clone size	V gene	CDR3 protein	CDR3 DNA
.	TRBJ2-3	many	TRBV29-1	CSVTGLGTDTQYF	TGCAGCGTTACAGGCCTGGGCACAGATACGCAGTATTTT
TRBD2	TRBJ2-1	many	TRBV7-2	CASRLAGGPYNEQFF	TGTGCCAGCCGCTTAGCGGGGGGGCCCTACAATGAGCAGTTCTTC
TRBD1	TRBJ2-5	few	TRBV29-1	CSVGGDRGWETQYF	TGCAGCGTTGGTGGGGACAGGGGATGGGAGACCCAGTACTTC
TRBD1	TRBJ2-7	.	TRBV29-1	CSVLGTGFYEQYF	TGCAGCGTTCTGGGGACAGGGTTCTACGAGCAGTACTTC
.	TRBJ1-4	few	TRBV5-1	CASSLGWATTNEKLFF	TGCGCCAGCAGCTTGGGCTGGGCCACAACTAATGAAAAACTGTTTTTT
.	TRBJ2-1	many	TRBV11-2	CASSLVLLTSYNEQFF	TGTGCCAGCAGCTTAGTCCTTCTCACCTCCTACAATGAGCAGTTCTTC
.	TRBJ2-7	many	TRBV6-2/TRBV6-3	CASSELHEQYF	TGTGCCAGCAGTGAACTCCACGAGCAGTACTTC
.	TRBJ1-5	many	TRBV29-1	CRAGAGAVSNQPQHF	TGCAGGGCGGGGGCCGGGGCCGTGAGCAATCAGCCCCAGCATTTT
TRBD2	TRBJ2-5	.	TRBV27	CASSLSYGGGAPETQYF	TGTGCCAGCAGTTTATCTTACGGCGGGGGGGCTCCTGAGACCCAGTACTTC
.	TRBJ2-5	few	TRBV18	CASSPTAQTGKETQYF	TGTGCCAGCTCACCTACGGCCCAGACTGGAAAAGAGACCCAGTACTTC
.	TRBJ2-3	.	TRBV11-2	CASSSRSQGLITDTQYF	TGTGCCAGCAGCTCCCGAAGCCAGGGGTTAATCACAGATACGCAGTATTTT
TRBD2	TRBJ2-2	few	TRBV24-1	CATSDARLAGAGELFF	TGTGCCACCAGTGACGCTAGACTAGCGGGAGCCGGGGAGCTGTTTTTT
TRBD2	TRBJ2-3	few	TRBV11-2	CASSNRKSIGLAPTDTQYF	TGTGCCAGCAGCAACCGAAAATCCATCGGACTAGCCCCCACAGATACGCAGTATTTT
.	TRBJ2-7	.	TRBV11-1	CASSLSILGAYEQYF	TGTGCCAGCAGCTTAAGTATCCTCGGGGCCTACGAGCAGTACTTC
.	TRBJ1-3	many	TRBV6-5	CASSYSSGAGNTIYF	TGTGCCAGCAGTTACTCATCAGGGGCTGGAAACACCATATATTTT
.	TRBJ2-2	few	TRBV12-3/TRBV12-4	CASSFSKGEATGELFF	TGTGCCAGCAGTTTCAGTAAAGGGGAGGCCACCGGGGAGCTGTTTTTT
.	TRBJ2-3	.	TRBV19	CASSLHSASGTQYF	TGTGCCAGTAGCCTCCACTCAGCGTCAGGGACGCAGTATTTT
.	TRBJ2-2	.	TRBV5-1	CASRTGQADTGELFF	TGCGCCAGTAGAACGGGGCAGGCCGACACCGGGGAGCTGTTTTTT
.	TRBJ1-2	.	TRBV28	CASSFTGTDYGYTF	TGTGCCAGCAGTTTCACCGGGACGGATTATGGCTACACCTTC
.	TRBJ2-1	.	TRBV10-2	CASSGSFNEQFF	TGCGCCAGCAGTGGGTCGTTTAATGAGCAGTTCTTC
.	TRBJ1-5	few	TRBV2	CASSGTDNQPQHF	TGTGCCAGCAGCGGGACGGATAATCAGCCCCAGCATTTT
.	TRBJ2-7	few	TRBV6-2/TRBV6-3	CASSTTPGFYEQYF	TGTGCCAGCAGCACTACCCCAGGGTTCTACGAGCAGTACTTC
.	TRBJ2-2	many	TRBV5-1	CASSSLITGELFF	TGCGCCAGCAGCTCCTTAATCACCGGGGAGCTGTTTTTT
.	TRBJ1-1	.	TRBV5-1	CASSFFGGEGTEAFF	TGCGCCAGCAGCTTTTTTGGGGGCGAAGGCACTGAAGCTTTCTTT
.	TRBJ2-6	few	TRBV6-5	CASSSPRSGANVLTF	TGTGCCAGCAGTTCCCCCCGCTCTGGGGCCAACGTCCTGACTTTC
.	TRBJ2-7	many	TRBV29-1	CSVDQGTYEQYF	TGCAGCGTTGACCAGGGGACTTACGAGCAGTACTTC
.	TRBJ2-1	few	TRBV4-3	CASSQDFANSYNEQFF	TGCGCCAGCAGCCAAGACTTCGCTAATTCCTACAATGAGCAGTTCTTC
.	TRBJ1-2	.	TRBV7-2	CASSLAMGLGYTF	TGTGCCAGCAGCTTAGCTATGGGGCTAGGCTACACCTTC
.	TRBJ1-1	many	TRBV20-1	CSAQDSNTEAFF	TGCAGTGCGCAGGACAGTAACACTGAAGCTTTCTTT
TRBD2	TRBJ2-3	.	TRBV5-8	CAMAPGRGSQYF	TGTGCCATGGCCCCCGGGCGCGGGAGTCAGTATTTT
TRBD1	TRBJ1-2	.	TRBV12-3/TRBV12-4	CASSRRTGTGLGYTF	TGTGCCAGCAGTCGACGGACCGGGACAGGGTTGGGCTACACCTTC
.	TRBJ2-2	many	TRBV12-3/TRBV12-4	CASSAQLARNTGELFF	TGTGCCAGCAGTGCCCAGTTAGCGCGAAACACCGGGGAGCTGTTTTTT
TRBD1	TRBJ2-1	many	TRBV7-2	CASRTGFFNEQFF	TGTGCCAGCAGGACAGGGTTTTTCAATGAGCAGTTCTTC
.	TRBJ1-1	few	TRBV20-1	CSARDFAEEAFF	TGCAGTGCTAGAGATTTCGCCGAAGAAGCTTTCTTT
.	TRBJ2-3	.	TRBV5-5	CASSAFRGSSTDTQYF	TGTGCCAGCAGTGCGTTTAGGGGGTCGAGCACAGATACGCAGTATTTT
TRBD1	TRBJ2-2	.	TRBV20-1	CSARVGDRVVGELFF	TGCAGTGCTAGAGTAGGGGACAGGGTGGTCGGGGAGCTGTTTTTT
.	TRBJ2-1	many	TRBV7-2	CASSLGGSGYNEQFF	TGTGCCAGCAGCTTAGGGGGGAGCGGGTACAATGAGCAGTTCTTC